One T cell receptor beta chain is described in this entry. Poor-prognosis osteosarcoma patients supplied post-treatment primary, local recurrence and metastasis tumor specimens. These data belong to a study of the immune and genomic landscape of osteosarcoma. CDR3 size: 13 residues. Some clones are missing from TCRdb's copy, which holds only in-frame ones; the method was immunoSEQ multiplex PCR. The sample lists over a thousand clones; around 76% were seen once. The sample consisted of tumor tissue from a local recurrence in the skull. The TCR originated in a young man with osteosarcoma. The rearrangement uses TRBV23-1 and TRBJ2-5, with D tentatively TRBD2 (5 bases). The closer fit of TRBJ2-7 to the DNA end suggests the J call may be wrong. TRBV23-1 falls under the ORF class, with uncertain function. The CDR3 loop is CASSQLGGYEQYF. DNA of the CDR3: TGCGCCAGCAGTCAATTGGGCGGGTACGAGCAGTACTTC.